Listed below are T cell receptor beta chains from one sample, sequenced in a study of T cells after yellow fever vaccination. TCRdb independently ran MiXCR on the 5' RACE reads; one entry per CDR3 protein. The sample comprises some 96,000 distinct CDR3 sequences, under 9% of which are singletons, and about 15% rests with the top ten. Sequencing used CD8+ T cells not binding an NS4B(214-222) dextramer, sorted from PBMCs, obtained roughly 15 days after the first yellow fever vaccination. All receptors derive from a man between 18 and 35 years old who received the YFV17D yellow fever vaccine. Each CDR3 is given with its conserved first and last residue. D genes are given only for firm matches. Expanded clones are given a class, and other clones once, few, many or no size at all.

v_gene	d_gene	abundance	j_gene	CDR3nt	CDR3aa
TRBV27	TRBD2	few	TRBJ2-1	TGTGCCAGCAATCTCCTGGCGGGGGGGAGGGAGCAGTTCTTC	CASNLLAGGREQFF
TRBV4-1	.	few	TRBJ1-1	TGCGCCAGCAGCGATACGTCGACTGAAGCTTTCTTT	CASSDTSTEAFF
TRBV7-8	TRBD1	.	TRBJ2-3	TGTGCCAGCAGCGAGGGGGCCCCAGATACGCAGTATTTT	CASSEGAPDTQYF
TRBV3-1	.	many	TRBJ2-2	TGTGCCAGCAGCCAAGTCTCGAACACCGGGGAGCTGTTTTTT	CASSQVSNTGELFF
TRBV30	TRBD2	few	TRBJ2-7	TGTGCCTGGAACGGACTAGACTACGAGCAGTACTTC	CAWNGLDYEQYF
TRBV2	.	many	TRBJ2-3	TGTGCCAGCAGTAAGGACTTCCCTGGAGATACGCAGTATTTT	CASSKDFPGDTQYF
TRBV11-2	TRBD2	.	TRBJ2-5	TGTGCCAGCAGCCCCCTTGACGGACTAGCGGGAGACCCCCCCCAGTACTTC	CASSPLDGLAGDPPQYF
TRBV29-1	.	.	TRBJ2-5	TGCAGCGTTGAACGGGACACTCAAGAGACCCAGTACTTC	CSVERDTQETQYF
TRBV3-1	TRBD2	.	TRBJ2-2	TGTGCCAGCAGCCCGCATGGAGGGCTAGCGGGGGGCTCGAGCACCGGGGAGCTGTTTTTT	CASSPHGGLAGGSSTGELFF
TRBV20-1	.	few	TRBJ1-5	TGCAGTGGGAGATTTGGGCAAGGGATTCAGCCCCAGCATTTT	CSGRFGQGIQPQHF
TRBV20-1	.	.	TRBJ2-1	TGCAGTGCTCCAGATTTTGACAATGAGCAGTTCTTC	CSAPDFDNEQFF
TRBV5-6	TRBD2	few	TRBJ2-1	TGTGCCAGCAGCTTACTAGCGGGGGGGCCTTCGGGAAATGAGCAGTTCTTC	CASSLLAGGPSGNEQFF
TRBV7-9	.	.	TRBJ2-7	TGTGCCAGCAGCTTTACAGGATACGAGCAGTACTTC	CASSFTGYEQYF
TRBV12-3/TRBV12-4	.	.	TRBJ2-3	TGTGCCAGCAGCCTTGATCGGGATACGCAGTATTTT	CASSLDRDTQYF
TRBV5-1	.	.	TRBJ1-2	TGCGCCAGCAGCTTGGTATTTTATTCTCCGTCGGTCTTTGGTTTCGGCTTTAACTATGGCTACACCTTC	CASSLVFYSPSVFGFGFNYGYTF
TRBV9	.	many	TRBJ2-2	TGTGCCAGCAGCGTAGACGGCACCGGGGAGCTGTTTTTT	CASSVDGTGELFF
TRBV7-8	TRBD2	few	TRBJ2-1	TGTGCCAGCAGCCCCACCCTAGCGGGGGGTTACAATGAGCAGTTCTTC	CASSPTLAGGYNEQFF
TRBV18	.	.	TRBJ2-5	TGTGCCAGCTCACCGGGCAGGGGAGGCGAGACCCAGTACTTC	CASSPGRGGETQYF
TRBV4-1	.	few	TRBJ2-5	TGCGCCAGCAGCCCGAAGGGCTCCGGGGAGCCGGAGACCCAGTACTTC	CASSPKGSGEPETQYF
TRBV28	.	.	TRBJ1-2	TGTGCCAGCAGTACCTCTCAGCGCTATGGCTACACCTTC	CASSTSQRYGYTF
TRBV7-9	TRBD1	few	TRBJ1-1	TGTGCCAGCAGCGAAGCGACGACAGGGGTAGTCACTGAAGCTTTCTTT	CASSEATTGVVTEAFF
TRBV7-9	.	.	TRBJ2-5	TGTGCCAGCAGCTCCCGGGACCGCGTGGGGACCCAGTACTTC	CASSSRDRVGTQYF
TRBV7-9	TRBD1	.	TRBJ2-1	TGTGCCAGCAGCTCATTAGCAGGGGGTGAGCAGTTCTTC	CASSSLAGGEQFF
TRBV15	.	few	TRBJ1-3	TGTGCCACCAGCAGAGAGCTTAGCTCTGGAAACACCATATATTTT	CATSRELSSGNTIYF
TRBV3-1	.	many	TRBJ1-2	TGTGCCAGCAGCCAAGATGGGGGGGCCTATGGCTACACCTTC	CASSQDGGAYGYTF
TRBV19	.	few	TRBJ2-3	TGTGCCAGTAGTATAGGCTCCGAGCAGTATTTT	CASSIGSEQYF
TRBV12-3/TRBV12-4	TRBD2	.	TRBJ2-1	TGTGCCAGCAGTCGGGGGGGGGCGTACAATGAGCAGTTCTTC	CASSRGGAYNEQFF
TRBV7-2	.	.	TRBJ1-4	TGTGCCAGCAGCTTCCGGGACCGGATTTGGGAATCAAAACTGTTTTTT	CASSFRDRIWESKLFF
TRBV9	.	many	TRBJ1-2	TGTGCCAGCAGCAAAGACCAGGGCTTCTCTTTCTATGGCTACACCTTC	CASSKDQGFSFYGYTF